Detailed here is one T cell receptor beta chain. The V gene end was trimmed by 5 bases and the J gene end by 4 bases; junction bases not matched to a gene: 13. From germline, CDR1 is SEHNR and CDR2 FQNEAQ (reference sequence). The CDR3 runs 16 residues. As handled by the study authors: Estimates of nucleated cell counts were drawn from the amplification of reference gene primers. Produced via immunoSEQ multiplex PCR; TCRdb's table is partial and in-frame only. V, J and clone size are taken as reported in that table, and D and trimming were inferred from the DNA itself. Found here are 150,000 to 200,000 clones, more than 80% of them singletons; the top ten hold 12%. This sample was taken from a study of blood T cell repertoires in COVID-19. As for the study in general: PBMCs, B-cell-depleted T cells, or T cells provided the cDNA or gDNA that made up the material.

Input material: peripheral blood. The chain combines TRBV7-9 with TRBJ2-7; 8 nucleotides agree with TRBD1. This receptor was taken from an elderly woman with COVID-19, enrolled during active disease. This CDR3 is CASSPYRDRTSYEQYF. The CDR3 bases are TGTGCCAGCAGCCCTTACCGGGACAGGACATCATACGAGCAGTACTTC.